These T cell receptor beta chains were read from a single sample in a study of blood T cell repertoires in COVID-19. The protocol was immunoSEQ multiplex PCR, while the TCRdb copy is restricted to in-frame clones and leaves out a portion. The profile covers approximately 290,000 clones, with roughly 87% appearing a single time and approximately 2.2% taken by the ten largest. The source material was peripheral blood. These receptors were collected from a man younger than 35 with active or convalescent COVID-19. CDR3s include the opening cysteine and the closing phenylalanine or tryptophan.

J gene: TRBJ1-1; V gene: TRBV27; CDR3 protein: CASSLGGKPGTEAFF
J gene: TRBJ1-1; V gene: TRBV27; CDR3 protein: CASSYLRPGQVIEAFF
J gene: TRBJ2-1; V gene: TRBV9; CDR3 protein: CASSVEAGHLGNEQFF
J gene: TRBJ1-4; V gene: TRBV7-2; CDR3 protein: CASSSGFATNEKLFF
J gene: TRBJ1-5; V gene: TRBV19; CDR3 protein: CASSIADSGVQPQHF
J gene: TRBJ2-2; V gene: TRBV4-3; CDR3 protein: CASSQDWQGDTGELFF
J gene: TRBJ1-5; V gene: TRBV6-6; CDR3 protein: CASSYGEGNQPQHF
J gene: TRBJ1-1; V gene: TRBV6-5; CDR3 protein: CASSYRDANTEAFF
J gene: TRBJ2-1; V gene: TRBV5-1; CDR3 protein: CASSFTGRAFYEQFF
J gene: TRBJ1-5; V gene: TRBV4-3; CDR3 protein: CASSQDRSGGSQPQHF
J gene: TRBJ2-7; V gene: TRBV27; CDR3 protein: CASSIGTRGGYEQYF
J gene: TRBJ1-6; V gene: TRBV20-1; CDR3 protein: CSASPRQGARSPLHF
J gene: TRBJ1-5; V gene: TRBV12-3/TRBV12-4; CDR3 protein: CASSLSGQPQHF
J gene: TRBJ1-2; V gene: TRBV11-2; CDR3 protein: CASSLGTRTSQFYGYTF
J gene: TRBJ2-2; V gene: TRBV18; CDR3 protein: CASSRQGDQNTGELFF
J gene: TRBJ2-2; V gene: TRBV28; CDR3 protein: CASSRGLAGTGELFF
J gene: TRBJ1-4; V gene: TRBV5-1; CDR3 protein: CASSRLSPLRFIGGTNEKLFF
J gene: TRBJ1-3; V gene: TRBV7-9; CDR3 protein: CASSPRTGGNTIYF
J gene: TRBJ2-7; V gene: TRBV25-1; CDR3 protein: CASSGGMGHWREQYF
J gene: TRBJ2-1; V gene: TRBV19; CDR3 protein: CASSVLAGTYNEQFF
J gene: TRBJ1-1; V gene: TRBV6-6; CDR3 protein: CASSYSRGNTEAFF
J gene: TRBJ2-3; V gene: TRBV5-6; CDR3 protein: CASSLRQGLYTDTQYF
J gene: TRBJ2-3; V gene: TRBV4-1; CDR3 protein: CASSQAPGAKDTQYF
J gene: TRBJ2-1; V gene: TRBV5-1; CDR3 protein: CASTGTGSNEQFF
J gene: TRBJ1-1; V gene: TRBV19; CDR3 protein: CASSISLHANTEAFF
J gene: TRBJ1-4; V gene: TRBV5-6; CDR3 protein: CASSFRGRQGPNEKLFF
J gene: TRBJ2-3; V gene: TRBV4-2; CDR3 protein: CASSQDLESGRARGDTQYF
J gene: TRBJ1-6; V gene: TRBV6-5; CDR3 protein: CASSLGTGIGSPLHF
J gene: TRBJ2-1; V gene: TRBV28; CDR3 protein: CASSHLRGYNEQFF
J gene: TRBJ2-3; V gene: TRBV9; CDR3 protein: CASSPGTTSGTDTQYF
J gene: TRBJ1-1; V gene: TRBV2; CDR3 protein: CASLDGRWGGLITEAFF
J gene: TRBJ2-1; V gene: TRBV11-2; CDR3 protein: CASSLKGQPNEQFF
J gene: TRBJ1-1; V gene: TRBV4-1; CDR3 protein: CASSPPGQANTEAFF
J gene: TRBJ1-2; V gene: TRBV6-6; CDR3 protein: CASGLFDPAGYGYTF
J gene: TRBJ2-1; V gene: TRBV5-1; CDR3 protein: CASSFLTSGDNEQFF
J gene: TRBJ1-4; V gene: TRBV28; CDR3 protein: CASSPRVVELFF
J gene: TRBJ1-5; V gene: TRBV7-8; CDR3 protein: CASSLWRGNQPQHF
J gene: TRBJ2-4; V gene: TRBV2; CDR3 protein: CASGGNIQYF
J gene: TRBJ1-5; V gene: TRBV7-2; CDR3 protein: CASSHRDQPQHF
J gene: TRBJ2-7; V gene: TRBV6-5; CDR3 protein: CASAPRGIIRGQYF
J gene: TRBJ1-2; V gene: TRBV5-8; CDR3 protein: CASSQNPHVYATGGYGYTF
J gene: TRBJ2-1; V gene: TRBV11-2; CDR3 protein: CASSSIAGRYNEQFF
J gene: TRBJ2-7; V gene: TRBV14; CDR3 protein: CASSSRYYEQYF
J gene: TRBJ2-2; V gene: TRBV4-1; CDR3 protein: CASSQGPRGDPGELFF
J gene: TRBJ1-4; V gene: TRBV28; CDR3 protein: CASSPTGSNEKLFF
J gene: TRBJ1-6; V gene: TRBV6-5; CDR3 protein: CASSLGQVFNSPLHF
J gene: TRBJ2-7; V gene: TRBV18; CDR3 protein: CASSPGGQVYEQYF
J gene: TRBJ2-1; V gene: TRBV7-9; CDR3 protein: CASRGTGEQFF
J gene: TRBJ1-1; V gene: TRBV10-2; CDR3 protein: CASSERGRSTEAFF
J gene: TRBJ2-3; V gene: TRBV4-1; CDR3 protein: CASSQDPASGGADTQYF
J gene: TRBJ2-7; V gene: TRBV27; CDR3 protein: CASSLSRGIREQYF